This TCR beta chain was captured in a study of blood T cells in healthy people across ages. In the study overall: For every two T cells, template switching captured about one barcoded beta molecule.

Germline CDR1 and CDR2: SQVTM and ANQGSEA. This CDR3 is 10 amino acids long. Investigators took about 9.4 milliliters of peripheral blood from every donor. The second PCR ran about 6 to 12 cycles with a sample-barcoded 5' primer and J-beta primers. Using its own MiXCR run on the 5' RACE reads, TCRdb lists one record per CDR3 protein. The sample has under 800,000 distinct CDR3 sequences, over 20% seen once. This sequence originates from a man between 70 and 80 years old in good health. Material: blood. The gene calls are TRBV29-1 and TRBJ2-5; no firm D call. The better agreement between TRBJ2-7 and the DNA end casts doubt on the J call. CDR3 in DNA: TGCAGCGCTGGGGACTACGAGCAGTACTTC. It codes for CSAGDYEQYF.